Shown below are 28 T cell receptor beta chains from a single sample sequenced in a study of cytomegalovirus exposure and HLA in healthy donors. The PCR used 60 Vbeta and 13 Jbeta primers. Produced via immunoSEQ multiplex PCR; TCRdb's table is partial and in-frame only. The sample has approximately 150,000 clones; the top ten hold about 1.6%. The specimen was PBMCs. Every receptor here comes from a woman aged 40 to 55 in good health and CMV-seronegative.

The chain is built from TRBV4-1 and TRBJ1-2; D may be TRBD1 (6 bases). V lost 3 bases, J lost 4 bases, and 15 bases lay in between. Germline CDR1 reads MGHRA; CDR2 reads YSYEKL. The CDR3 is 15 residues long. The CDR3 loop reads CASSQRGSRSYGYTF. The CDR3 coding sequence is TGCGCCAGCAGCCAGAGGGGGAGTAGGAGCTATGGCTACACCTTC.

The gene calls are TRBV5-6 and TRBJ1-5, with D maybe TRBD1 (5 bases). CDR3 size: 14 residues. V lost 3 bases and J lost 5, with 12 bases in between. Germline CDR1 is SGHDT and CDR2 is YYEEEE. As DNA, the CDR3 is TGTGCCAGCAGCTGGGGCCGGGAGGATCAGCCCCAGCATTTT. Translated, it gives CASSWGREDQPQHF.

The chain employs TRBV5-4 and TRBJ2-2; 11 nucleotides align to TRBD2. Germline V gene data show CDR1 as SGHNT and CDR2 as YYREEE (reference sequence). The CDR3 is 17 residues long. V trimming: 4 bases; J trimming: 3 bases; junction bases outside the gene matches: 8. The CDR3: CASSEIAGGLDTGELFF. The CDR3 DNA follows: TGTGCCAGCAGCGAAATAGCGGGGGGGCTCGACACCGGGGAGCTGTTTTTT.

The V call is TRBV7-9, the J call TRBJ1-3; TRBD1 matches at 8 bases. CDR1 and CDR2 (germline): SEHNR, FQNEAQ (reference sequence). The CDR3 loop spans 18 amino acids. The ends lost 4 bases at V and 7 bases at J; junction bases unmatched: 18. CDR3 region: CASSSWGGRVRQGNTIYF. The CDR3 coding sequence is TGTGCCAGCAGCTCATGGGGGGGAAGGGTTCGACAGGGGAACACCATATATTTT.

V gene TRBV5-6 combines with J gene TRBJ2-1; maybe TRBD1 (6 bases). This CDR3 contains 15 residues. V gave up 5 bases and J gave up 4 bases, with 16 bases separating them. CDR1 and CDR2 from the germline V gene are SGHDT and YYEEEE. The CDR3 sequence is CASSTTGYMYNEQFF. Written as DNA, the CDR3 is TGTGCCAGCAGTACGACAGGTTATATGTACAATGAGCAGTTCTTC.

The chain links TRBV29-1 to TRBJ1-2; 9 nucleotides align to TRBD1. The CDR3 extends over 13 amino acids. V lost 3 bases, J lost 7 bases, and 6 bases stayed unmatched. Germline CDR1 SQVTM, CDR2 ANQGSEA. The CDR3 DNA follows: TGCAGCGTTGACGGGAGACAGGGGGGTGGCTACACCTTC. This sequence encodes CSVDGRQGGGYTF.

The chain combines TRBV2 with TRBJ1-2; tentative D call: TRBD1 (6 bases). The CDR3 covers 13 residues. Looked up from germline, CDR1 is SNHLY and CDR2 is FYNNEI. V shed 2 bases and J shed 6 bases, with 10 bases lying between them. This chain's CDR3 is CASSEPAGDGYTF. CDR3 sequence (DNA): TGTGCCAGCAGTGAACCGGCAGGGGATGGCTACACCTTC.

The V call is TRBV10-3, the J call TRBJ2-3, with TRBD2 as a possible D gene (6 bases). Trimming took off 10 bases at V and 4 bases at J, with 12 bases between the two ends. The CDR3 contains 12 residues. From germline, CDR1 is ENHRY and CDR2 SYGVKD. The CDR3 spells CATEGRADTQYF. The CDR3 bases are TGTGCCACGGAGGGGCGGGCAGATACGCAGTATTTT.

This chain links TRBV5-1 with TRBJ2-5, with 11 bases fitting TRBD2. CDR1 and CDR2 from the germline V gene are SGHRS and YFSETQ. The CDR3 extends over 16 amino acids. The ends lost 0 bases at V and 5 bases at J; junction bases unmatched: 6. Here the CDR3 DNA reads TGCGCCAGCAGCTTGGGCCTAGCGGGGGGCCTGGAGACCCAGTACTTC. It translates to CASSLGLAGGLETQYF.

Here the CDR3 DNA reads TGTGCCATCAGTTTTAACCTCCAGGGGGCCGGCACAGATACGCAGTATTTT. Translation: CAISFNLQGAGTDTQYF. This chain joins TRBV10-3 and TRBJ2-3; 8 bases match TRBD1. After removal of 5 bases from V and 1 base from J, the junction contained 11 bases not matched to a gene. Germline V gene lookup returns CDR1 ENHRY and CDR2 SYGVKD. The CDR3 extends over 17 amino acids.

The rearrangement joins TRBV10-3 to TRBJ1-2; TRBD1 agrees at 12 bases. This CDR3 has 14 amino acids. Losses at the gene ends were 10 bases for V and 4 bases for J; bases not matched to a gene: 7. Germline assignment: CDR1 ENHRY and CDR2 SYGVKD. CDR3 amino acids: CATGTGGDGYGYTF. CDR3 bases: TGTGCCACCGGGACAGGGGGCGATGGCTATGGCTACACCTTC.

The CDR3 DNA sequence: TGTGCCAGCAGCCGGAAGGCGGGGGCCTACAATGAGCAGTTCTTC. It codes for CASSRKAGAYNEQFF. J is TRBJ2-1 and V is TRBV7-2, with 7 bases identical to TRBD2. Germline assignment: CDR1 SGHTA and CDR2 FQGNSA. This CDR3 contains 15 residues. V gave up 5 bases and J gave up 2 bases; unmatched junction bases: 6.

Note on this clone: At one end the junction does not follow the germline gene, possibly because of a read error. V usage is TRBV7-2 and J usage is TRBJ1-4, with D possibly matching TRBD1 (6 bases). Per the germline V gene, CDR1 is SGHTA and CDR2 is FQGNSA. The CDR3 is made up of 16 amino acids. The CDR3 DNA follows: TGTGCCAGCAGCTACGGACAGCGTACAACCAATGAAAAACTGTTTTTT. Amino acid sequence: CASSYGQRTTNEKLFF.

V gene TRBV7-8 combines with J gene TRBJ2-7, with a tentative D call TRBD1 (6 bases). CDR3 length: 14 amino acids. The germline V gene encodes CDR1 SGHVS and CDR2 FQNEAQ. Trimming cost V 0 bases and J 4 bases, with 10 bases left between them. The CDR3 spells CASSLALQGYEQYV. The DNA of the CDR3 is TGTGCCAGCAGCTTAGCCCTACAGGGTTACGAGCAGTACGTC.

This chain uses TRBV7-2 with TRBJ2-7, with D maybe TRBD1 (6 bases). V lost 4 bases and J 0 bases, leaving 13 bases between the germline ends. This CDR3 is built from 15 residues. The germline CDR1 and CDR2 sequences are SGHTA and FQGNSA. Here the CDR3 DNA reads TGTGCCAGCAGCTCCCAGGGGCGGGTCTCCTACGAGCAGTACTTC. It is translated as CASSSQGRVSYEQYF.

The rearrangement uses TRBV9 and TRBJ1-3, with D unresolved. There are 11 residues in the CDR3. From germline, CDR1 is SGDLS and CDR2 YYNGEE. Trimming took 4 bases from V and 10 from J, leaving 9 bases between them. CDR3 DNA sequence: TGTGCCAGCAGCTCAGGTAGGACCATATATTTT. Translating gives CASSSGRTIYF.

The J gene is TRBJ1-1, the V gene TRBV5-5; D gene ambiguous. Germline lookup yields CDR1 SGHKS and CDR2 YYEKEE (reference sequence). The V end was cut by 4 bases, the J end by 11 bases, with 15 bases between. This CDR3 is 12 amino acids long. CDR3 amino acids: CASSLDEGRAFF. The DNA of the CDR3 is TGTGCCAGCAGCCTTGATGAAGGGAGGGCTTTCTTT.

The rearrangement links TRBV7-2 to TRBJ2-3; TRBD1 matches at 9 bases. V was pared by 4 bases and J by 3 bases, with 8 bases of the junction left unmatched. Germline V gene lookup returns CDR1 SGHTA and CDR2 FQGNSA. The CDR3 has 16 amino acids. CDR3 in amino acids: CASSSLPGQGTDTQYF. Here the CDR3 DNA reads TGTGCCAGCAGCTCTCTACCGGGACAGGGAACAGATACGCAGTATTTT. Filled out from reference TRBV7-2 and TRBJ2-3, the complete variable domain reads GAGVSQSPSNKVTEKGKDVELRCDPISGHTALYWYRQSLGQGLEFLIYFQGNSAPDKSGLPSDRFSAERTGGSVSTLTIQRTQQEDSAVYLCASSSLPGQGTDTQYFGPGTRLTVL.

The chain has TRBV4-3 and TRBJ2-5; D is possibly TRBD1 (5 bases). The CDR3 totals 15 residues. The V end was cut by 1 base, the J end by 1 base, with 10 bases between. Germline V gene lookup returns CDR1 LGHNA and CDR2 YSLEER. CDR3 residues: CASSQGRGPQETQYF. CDR3 coding DNA: TGCGCCAGCAGCCAAGGAAGGGGTCCCCAAGAGACCCAGTACTTC.

V is TRBV7-6 and J is TRBJ2-7; D gene unclear. Trimming left V 5 bases short and J 1 base short, with 12 bases between. Germline CDR1 and CDR2: SGHVS and FNYEAQ. The CDR3 covers 14 residues. The CDR3 region has the DNA TGTGCCAGCAGCCGAGAGGTGGGTTCCTACGAGCAGTACTTC. Its translation is CASSREVGSYEQYF. The variable domain in full, completed from reference TRBV7-6 and TRBJ2-7, reads GAGVSQSPRYKVTKRGQDVALRCDPISGHVSLYWYRQALGQGPEFLTYFNYEAQQDKSGLPNDRFSAERPEGSISTLTIQRTEQRDSAMYRCASSREVGSYEQYFGPGTRLTVT.

This sequence joins TRBV29-1 and TRBJ2-2; maybe TRBD1 (6 bases). Germline assignment: CDR1 SQVTM and CDR2 ANQGSEA. V gave up 6 bases and J gave up 6 bases, with 17 bases separating them. The CDR3 is 14 residues long. This CDR3 is CSVANLPGAGELFF. DNA of the CDR3: TGCAGCGTCGCCAACCTTCCAGGGGCCGGGGAGCTGTTTTTT.

The rearrangement uses TRBV10-3 and TRBJ1-2; TRBD1 aligns across 8 bases. CDR1 is ENHRY, CDR2 SYGVKD, per germline. This CDR3 is built from 14 residues. V gave up 7 bases and J gave up 0 bases; unmatched junction bases: 4. CDR3 DNA sequence: TGTGCCATCATGGGGACAGGCGCTAACTATGGCTACACCTTC. It translates to CAIMGTGANYGYTF.

In regard to this clone: The identical CDR3 is also encoded by other nucleotide sequences in the sample. The rearrangement links TRBV7-9 to TRBJ1-1; no clear D. With 3 bases removed from V and 5 bases from J, the gap between germline ends came to 13 bases. This CDR3 spans 14 amino acids. CDR1 is SEHNR, CDR2 FQNEAQ, per germline (reference sequence). DNA for the CDR3: TGTGCCAGCAGCTTGGTCACCCCGGGGACTGAAGCTTTCTTT. Residues: CASSLVTPGTEAFF.

J is TRBJ2-3 and V is TRBV5-1; 10 nucleotides agree with TRBD1. Germline V gene data show CDR1 as SGHRS and CDR2 as YFSETQ. The length of the CDR3 is 14 residues. J lost 2 bases, V lost 7 bases, and 4 bases had no gene match. CDR3 amino acids: CASGGQGTTDTQYF. Written as DNA, the CDR3 is TGCGCCAGCGGGGGACAGGGGACCACAGATACGCAGTATTTT.

The rearrangement joins TRBV7-2 to TRBJ2-7; 7 bases are shared with TRBD1. V lost 4 bases, J lost 1 base, and 7 bases stayed unmatched. The CDR3 spans 15 residues. Germline V CDR1 and CDR2: SGHTA, FQGNSA. The CDR3 region is CASSYASGQSYEQYF. Written as DNA, the CDR3 is TGTGCCAGCAGCTACGCCTCGGGACAGTCCTACGAGCAGTACTTC. Combining the CDR3 with reference TRBV7-2 and TRBJ2-7 gives the whole variable domain GAGVSQSPSNKVTEKGKDVELRCDPISGHTALYWYRQSLGQGLEFLIYFQGNSAPDKSGLPSDRFSAERTGGSVSTLTIQRTQQEDSAVYLCASSYASGQSYEQYFGPGTRLTVT.

The CDR3 spells CARLAGAYEQYF. CDR3 in DNA: TGCGCCAGATTAGCGGGGGCCTACGAGCAGTACTTC. The rearrangement joins TRBV23-1 to TRBJ2-7; 9 bases align to TRBD2. TRBV23-1 is flagged as an ORF with uncertain function. The ends lost 9 bases at V and 2 bases at J; junction bases unmatched: 2. The CDR3 contains 12 residues.

V usage is TRBV25-1 and J usage is TRBJ1-1; 8 nucleotides agree with TRBD1. This CDR3 comprises 13 residues. Germline CDR1 reads MGHDK; CDR2 reads SYGVNS. J gave up 11 bases and V 6 bases, and 11 bases lay outside the gene matches. The CDR3 DNA is TGTGCCAGCAGCTTTAAAACAGGGGGAGAGGCTTTCTTT. Encoded protein: CASSFKTGGEAFF.

The chain recombines TRBV6-6 with TRBJ1-5; D unresolved. Germline V gene lookup returns CDR1 MNHNY and CDR2 SVGAGI (reference sequence). The CDR3 has 14 residues. Trimming left V 4 bases short and J 4 bases short, with 11 bases between. The CDR3 bases are TGTGCCAGCAGTTTCAGCGGTGGGAATCAGCCCCAGCATTTT. Translation: CASSFSGGNQPQHF.